This TCR beta chain was profiled in a study of OX40 agonist ivuxolimab in advanced cancers. Study-wide points: At doses 0.1 to 3.0 mg/kg, CD4+ and CD8+ clones expanded. What antigens the expanded peripheral T cells recognized was never established.

Turning to this clone: The antigen is undetermined.

CDR1 and CDR2 (germline): SGHTA, FQGTGA. Trimming stripped 5 bases from V and 6 bases from J, with 19 bases between. This CDR3 is 15 amino acids long. TCRdb's table, derived via immunoSEQ multiplex PCR, lists solely in-frame clones and lacks some. The sample has 65,000 to 95,000 clones, about nine tenths seen once. Source: CD4+ or CD8+ T cells sorted from blood, taken in a trial of the OX40 agonist ivuxolimab. This sequence joins TRBV7-3 and TRBJ1-2; D perhaps matches TRBD1 (6 bases). The sequence was collected from an adult with an advanced solid tumor such as melanoma, head and neck, liver or kidney cancer. CDR3 residues: CASSPTSGAYDGYTF. In DNA, the CDR3 is TGTGCCAGCAGCCCAACATCGGGGGCTTATGATGGCTACACCTTC.